The T cell receptor beta chain described here comes from a study of metastatic and nonmetastatic thyroid tumors. Overall study: The study looked at repertoires side by side in blood and in tumor or nodule tissue from malignant and benign thyroid patients. Overall study results and limits: For both blood and tumor, malignant thyroid tumors reportedly showed significantly higher TCR beta diversity than benign nodules did.

At least ten counts were recorded for this clone. Antigen unknown. No patient had received any treatment before thyroid surgery. Germline CDR1 SNHLY, CDR2 FYNNEI. CDR3 length equals 15 residues. Trimming took 6 bases from V and 6 from J, leaving 20 bases between them. Per the study methods: A classifier for distant metastasis in papillary thyroid cancer was constructed using CDR3 differences observed across clinicopathological groups. TCRdb re-clonotyped the PCR reads via MiXCR. The V and J calls were not made by the authors but by TCRdb's processing. The sample has over 25,000 clones, about 15% seen once.

Sequencing was performed on blood. This rearrangement joins TRBV2 to TRBJ1-2; D might be TRBD1 (5 bases). This TCR was sampled from a female donor with papillary thyroid cancer or a benign thyroid nodule (not recorded which). Some clones in this sample may be carry-over from other donors' samples. The CDR3 reads CASRRDVSRRDGYTF. The CDR3 coding sequence is TGTGCCAGCAGGAGGGACGTCTCCCGACGAGATGGCTACACCTTC.